This T cell receptor (beta chain) was sequenced during a study of blood T cell repertoires in COVID-19. Overall study: Nucleic acid was either cDNA or gDNA, and it came from T cells, B-cell-depleted T cells, or PBMCs.

Sequencing used immunoSEQ multiplex PCR; TCRdb keeps in-frame clones, though not all of them. Among approximately 330,000 clones listed, approximately 86% were seen once. The CDR3 runs 15 residues. With V trimmed by 3 bases and J by 4 bases, 3 bases remained unmatched. From germline, CDR1 is SGDLS and CDR2 YYNGEE. Source material: PBMCs or T cells enriched from blood (not recorded which). This TCR was recovered from a woman aged 40 to 50 with acute COVID-19. J is TRBJ2-1 and V is TRBV9; 11 nucleotides match TRBD2. The CDR3 DNA sequence: TGTGCCAGCAGCGCCAGACTAGCGGGGTACAATGAGCAGTTCTTC. Translation: CASSARLAGYNEQFF. The full variable domain, with the rest looked up from reference TRBV9 and TRBJ2-1, is DSGVTQTPKHLITATGQRVTLRCSPRSGDLSVYWYQQSLDQGLQFLIQYYNGEERAKGNILERFSAQQFPDLHSELNLSSLELGDSALYFCASSARLAGYNEQFFGPGTRLTVL.